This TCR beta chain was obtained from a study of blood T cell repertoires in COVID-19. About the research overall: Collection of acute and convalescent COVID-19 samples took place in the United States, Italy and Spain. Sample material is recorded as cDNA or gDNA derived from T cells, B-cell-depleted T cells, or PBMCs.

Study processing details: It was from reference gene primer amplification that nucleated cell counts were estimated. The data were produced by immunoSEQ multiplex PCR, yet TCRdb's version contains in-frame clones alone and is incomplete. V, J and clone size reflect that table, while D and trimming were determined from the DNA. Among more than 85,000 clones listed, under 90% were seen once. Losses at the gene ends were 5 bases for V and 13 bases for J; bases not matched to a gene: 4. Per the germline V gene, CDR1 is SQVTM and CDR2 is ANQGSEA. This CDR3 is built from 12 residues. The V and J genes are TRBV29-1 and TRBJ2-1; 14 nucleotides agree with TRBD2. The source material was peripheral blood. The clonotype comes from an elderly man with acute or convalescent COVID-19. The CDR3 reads CSVSGTSGSQFF. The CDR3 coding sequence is TGCAGCGTTTCCGGGACTAGCGGGAGTCAGTTCTTC.